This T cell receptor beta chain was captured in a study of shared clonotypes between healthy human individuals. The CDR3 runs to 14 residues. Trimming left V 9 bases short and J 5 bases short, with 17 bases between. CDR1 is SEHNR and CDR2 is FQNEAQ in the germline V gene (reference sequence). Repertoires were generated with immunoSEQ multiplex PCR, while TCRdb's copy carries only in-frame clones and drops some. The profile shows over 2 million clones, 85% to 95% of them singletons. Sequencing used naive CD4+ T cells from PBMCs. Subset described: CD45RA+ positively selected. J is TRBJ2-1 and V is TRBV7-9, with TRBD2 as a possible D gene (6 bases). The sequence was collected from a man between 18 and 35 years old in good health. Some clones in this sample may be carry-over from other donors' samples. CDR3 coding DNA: TGTGCCAGTCGGTATTTCGCGGGAAACAATGAGCAGTTCTTC. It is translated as CASRYFAGNNEQFF.